Each of the 29 T cell receptor beta chains below was sequenced from the same sample in a study of cytomegalovirus exposure and HLA in healthy donors. 13 Jbeta primers and 60 Vbeta primers were used for the PCR. Only in-frame clones appear in the TCRdb table, and some are missing; sequencing was by immunoSEQ multiplex PCR. The sample has 99,000 or so clones; around 80% are singletons. Sequencing input: PBMCs. These receptors were taken from a man between 35 and 55 years old in good health and CMV-seropositive.

This rearrangement joins TRBV6-4 to TRBJ1-2, with D perhaps TRBD1 (5 bases). The CDR3 spans 16 residues. Trimming shortened V by 6 bases and J by 4 bases, and 21 bases separated the two germline ends. CDR1 is MRHNA, CDR2 SNTAGT, per germline. The CDR3 region is CASSPAGGIGVYGYTF. CDR3 nucleotides: TGTGCCAGCAGCCCCGCCGGGGGGATAGGCGTCTATGGCTACACCTTC.

V and J are TRBV28 and TRBJ2-7, with 12 bases aligning to TRBD2. There are 15 residues in the CDR3. V lost 5 bases to trimming and J lost 4 bases; unmatched junction nucleotides: 6. Germline V gives CDR1 MDHEN, CDR2 SYDVKM. In DNA, the CDR3 is TGTGCCAGCAGTCCATCGACTAGCGGGAGATACGAGCAGTACTTC. It yields the protein CASSPSTSGRYEQYF.

The rearrangement links TRBV28 to TRBJ1-2; 9 bases map to TRBD1. Per the germline V gene, CDR1 is MDHEN and CDR2 is SYDVKM. This CDR3 has 14 amino acids. V lost 5 bases, J lost 4 bases, and 5 bases stayed unmatched. CDR3 region: CASSTGTGIYGYTF. In DNA form, the CDR3 reads TGTGCCAGCAGTACTGGGACAGGGATCTATGGCTACACCTTC.

The chain carries TRBV6-1 and TRBJ2-2; 9 bases are a match to TRBD1. The CDR3 is 14 residues long. Per germline, CDR1 MNHNS and CDR2 SASEGT. V shed 7 bases, J shed 4 bases, and the junction held 4 bases outside the gene matches. The CDR3 loop is CASTGTGTTGELFF. DNA for the CDR3: TGTGCCAGCACCGGGACAGGGACCACCGGGGAGCTGTTTTTT.

This clone was seen a few times. The CDR3 nucleotides are TGTGCCAGCAGCTCAGCCGGGGAGACCCAGTACTTC. This translates into CASSSAGETQYF. The chain is built from TRBV11-3 and TRBJ2-5, with D unclear. The V gene lost 4 bases and the J gene lost 5 bases, with 8 bases spanning the gap. CDR3 length equals 12 residues. Germline values: CDR1 SGHNT, CDR2 YENEEA.

This clone appeared a few times. The gene calls are TRBV5-4 and TRBJ2-4; D is undetermined. Germline CDR1 is SGHNT and CDR2 is YYREEE (reference sequence). Trimming took off 2 bases at V and 5 bases at J, with 5 bases between the two ends. The CDR3 runs to 12 residues. The DNA for the CDR3 is TGTGCCAGCAGCTTTGGAGAAAACATTCAGTACTTC. This gives the protein CASSFGENIQYF.

In this sample, this clone turned up once. V is TRBV29-1 and J is TRBJ1-2; TRBD1 might be the D (5 bases). The V gene's germline CDR1 is SQVTM and CDR2 ANQGSEA. The V gene lost 4 bases and the J gene lost 8 bases, with 11 bases spanning the gap. This CDR3 is 11 amino acids long. The CDR3 DNA reads as TGCAGCGTTGGGGCCAAGGGGGGCTACACCTTC. Amino acid sequence: CSVGAKGGYTF.

This chain links TRBV4-3 with TRBJ2-1, with 10 bases fitting TRBD2. V dropped 1 base and J dropped 2; count of bases not matched to a gene: 2. In germline, CDR1 is LGHNA, CDR2 YSLEER. The CDR3 spans 16 residues. CDR3: CASSQGLAGAYNEQFF. CDR3 coding DNA: TGCGCCAGCAGCCAAGGACTAGCGGGCGCCTACAATGAGCAGTTCTTC.

The table lists this clone with a few counts. This chain links TRBV19 with TRBJ2-2, with D tentatively TRBD1 (5 bases). Germline V lookup: CDR1 LNHDA, CDR2 SQIVND (reference sequence). The CDR3 consists of 13 residues. V gave up 5 bases and J gave up 6 bases, with 10 bases separating them. CDR3 region: CASSVQGPGELFF. As DNA, the CDR3 is TGTGCCAGTAGTGTGCAGGGTCCCGGGGAGCTGTTTTTT.

This clone was detected only once. The V gene is TRBV6-1, the J gene TRBJ1-3, with a tentative D call TRBD1 (5 bases). With 2 bases removed from V and 0 bases from J, the gap between germline ends came to 14 bases. CDR3 length: 17 amino acids. Germline CDR1 and CDR2: MNHNS and SASEGT. In nucleotides, the CDR3 is TGTGCCAGCAGTGAACAACAGGCGGCCCTCTCTGGAAACACCATATATTTT. The encoded protein is CASSEQQAALSGNTIYF.

For the CDR3, the DNA is TGTGCCAGCAGTCGACAGGAGGTGAATTCACCCCTCCACTTT. Protein: CASSRQEVNSPLHF. This rearrangement joins TRBV27 to TRBJ1-6, with TRBD1 as a possible D gene (6 bases). The CDR3 is made up of 14 amino acids. Germline CDR1 MNHEY, CDR2 SMNVEV (reference sequence). Trimming stripped 5 bases from V and 7 bases from J, with 12 bases between.

J is TRBJ1-6 and V is TRBV6-1, with TRBD1 matching 9 bases. With 3 bases clipped from V and 0 bases from J, the junction kept 6 bases outside the gene matches. Per the germline V gene, CDR1 is MNHNS and CDR2 is SASEGT. The CDR3 is 18 residues long. CDR3 sequence (DNA): TGTGCCAGCAGTGAGACGACAGGGGGAAGCTCCTATAATTCACCCCTCCACTTT. Its protein is CASSETTGGSSYNSPLHF.

As concerns this clone: One end of the junction is discordant with germline, which a read error may explain. This chain connects TRBV7-9 to TRBJ1-2; D uncertain. The germline gives CDR1 SEHNR, CDR2 FQNEAQ (reference sequence). The CDR3 covers 15 residues. CDR3 DNA: TGTGCCAGCAGCTCACTAGGTTGGGGAGGGTCTGGCTACATCTTC. Its translation is CASSSLGWGGSGYIF.

The genes are TRBV14 and TRBJ2-7, with D maybe TRBD2 (5 bases). Trimming removed 1 base from V and 6 bases from J, with 10 bases in between. The CDR3 length is 13 residues. The germline CDR1 and CDR2 sequences are SGHDN and FVKESK. As DNA, the CDR3 is TGTGCCAGCAGCCAAGTCGGTAGCGCCGAGCAGTACTTC. It translates to CASSQVGSAEQYF.

The gene calls are TRBV27 and TRBJ1-1; D might be TRBD1 (5 bases). Trimming took 4 bases from V and 7 from J, leaving 13 bases between them. The CDR3 spans 13 residues. The V gene's germline CDR1 is MNHEY and CDR2 SMNVEV (reference sequence). CDR3 nucleotide sequence: TGTGCCAGCAGTTCGACAGTTAGGAGTGAAGCTTTCTTT. Its protein product is CASSSTVRSEAFF.

This clone was detected only a few times. The chain carries TRBV11-2 and TRBJ2-2; D is ambiguous. Germline CDR1 is SGHAT and CDR2 is FQNNGV. CDR3 length: 14 residues. Between the trimmed V and J ends, which lost 3 bases and 2 bases, there was a span of 7 bases. DNA of the CDR3: TGTGCCAGCAGCTTCCTAGTCAACACCGGGGAGCTGTTTTTT. Protein: CASSFLVNTGELFF. Together with reference TRBV11-2 and TRBJ2-2, the CDR3 gives the full variable domain: EAGVAQSPRYKIIEKRQSVAFWCNPISGHATLYWYQQILGQGPKLLIQFQNNGVVDDSQLPKDRFSAERLKGVDSTLKIQPAKLEDSAVYLCASSFLVNTGELFFGEGSRLTVL.

This clone appeared once. The chain couples TRBV5-1 to TRBJ1-6; D possibly corresponds to TRBD1 (5 bases). The CDR3 loop spans 15 amino acids. Trimming cost V 2 bases and J 5 bases, with 11 bases left between them. Germline CDR1 SGHRS, CDR2 YFSETQ. The CDR3 spells CASSFTGLNNSPLHF. The CDR3, as DNA: TGCGCCAGCAGCTTTACGGGACTGAATAATTCACCCCTCCACTTT.

The chain carries TRBV5-1 and TRBJ1-2; 7 bases fit TRBD1. V shed 0 bases, J shed 2 bases, and the junction held 4 bases outside the gene matches. The length of the CDR3 is 15 residues. Germline CDR1 reads SGHRS; CDR2 reads YFSETQ. CDR3 coding DNA: TGCGCCAGCAGCTTGGGGGGGACAGAGAACTATGGCTACACCTTC. Protein sequence: CASSLGGTENYGYTF.

The V call is TRBV4-3, the J call TRBJ1-1; D is possibly TRBD1 (6 bases). Germline V lookup: CDR1 LGHNA, CDR2 YSLEER. This CDR3 spans 13 amino acids. The V end lost 4 bases, the J end lost 5 bases, and 11 bases lay between the germline ends. CDR3 protein: CASSLKQGTEAFF. The CDR3 DNA reads TGCGCCAGCAGCCTCAAACAGGGAACTGAAGCTTTCTTT.

This clone was recorded only once. The germline gene is not matched at one end of the junction; a read error may be the cause. J is TRBJ2-6 and V is TRBV6-1; possibly TRBD1 for D (5 bases). The germline CDR1 and CDR2 sequences are MNHNS and SASEGT. The length of the CDR3 is 15 residues. CDR3 coding DNA: TGTGCCAGCAGTGATGGTACAGCTGGGGCCAACGGCCTGACTTTC. Translating it yields CASSDGTAGANGLTF.

The chain is built from TRBV4-2 and TRBJ1-5; D is unclear. The V gene's germline CDR1 is LGHNA and CDR2 YNFKEQ. The CDR3 has 15 amino acids. The V and J ends lost 0 bases and 5 bases respectively, with 11 bases between them. CDR3 in amino acids: CASSQDLAGHQPQHF. The CDR3 bases are TGTGCCAGCAGCCAAGATTTGGCAGGTCATCAGCCCCAGCATTTT.

The CDR3 here is CASSQGAQGPNSPLHF. DNA for the CDR3: TGCGCCAGCAGCCAAGGAGCTCAGGGTCCTAATTCACCCCTCCACTTT. This rearrangement joins TRBV4-3 to TRBJ1-6; possible D gene TRBD1, 5 bases. Deletions cut 1 base from V and 6 bases from J, with 13 bases between. CDR1 is LGHNA, CDR2 YSLEER, per germline. This CDR3 has 16 amino acids.

The chain employs TRBV5-6 and TRBJ1-1; D not certain. CDR1 is SGHDT and CDR2 is YYEEEE in the germline V gene. The CDR3 spans 15 residues. V was shortened by 0 bases and J by 5 bases, with 14 bases between the two germline ends. The CDR3 loop reads CASSLADATRTEAFF. CDR3 DNA: TGTGCCAGCAGCTTGGCCGACGCAACGAGGACTGAAGCTTTCTTT.

The chain has TRBV28 and TRBJ2-7; D possibly corresponds to TRBD2 (7 bases). CDR1 MDHEN and CDR2 SYDVKM come from the germline V gene. V lost 7 bases to trimming and J lost 5 bases, with 12 bases between them. CDR3 size: 12 residues. The CDR3 DNA follows: TGTGCCAGCACTGGGGGGGCCGACGAGCAGTACTTC. Amino acids: CASTGGADEQYF.

The genes are TRBV27 and TRBJ2-5; 11 positions match TRBD2. Germline CDR1 MNHEY, CDR2 SMNVEV (reference sequence). Trimming took 8 bases from V and 5 from J; bases not matched to a gene: 4. This CDR3 region has 13 residues. CDR3 nucleotides: TGTGCCAGCCGTAGCGGGAGGGATGAGACCCAGTACTTC. Its translation is CASRSGRDETQYF.

The rearrangement links TRBV29-1 to TRBJ2-7; 7 nucleotides agree with TRBD2. The CDR3 has 12 amino acids. CDR1 is SQVTM and CDR2 is ANQGSEA in the germline V gene. The V and J ends lost 4 bases and 2 bases, in that order; junction bases with no gene match: 2. CDR3 protein: CSVGGGPYEQYF. DNA for the CDR3: TGCAGCGTTGGGGGGGGACCCTACGAGCAGTACTTC.

The chain carries TRBV7-6 and TRBJ2-5, with TRBD1 identical over 7 bases. The CDR3 extends over 14 amino acids. V shed 5 bases and J 8 bases; nucleotides not matched to a gene: 11. The germline V gene encodes CDR1 SGHVS and CDR2 FNYEAQ. The CDR3 sequence is CASSAKTGTSTQYF. The CDR3 bases are TGTGCCAGCAGCGCTAAGACAGGGACCTCTACCCAGTACTTC.

This rearrangement joins TRBV6-6 to TRBJ2-3; D unclear. CDR1 is MNHNY and CDR2 is SVGAGI in the germline V gene (reference sequence). The CDR3 runs to 12 residues. The V and J ends lost 4 bases and 3 bases respectively, with 5 bases between them. CDR3 coding DNA: TGTGCCAGCAGTTCGTATACAGATACGCAGTATTTT. Protein product: CASSSYTDTQYF.

The V and J genes are TRBV5-5 and TRBJ1-4; perhaps TRBD1 as D (6 bases). In germline, CDR1 is SGHKS, CDR2 YYEKEE (reference sequence). V was pared by 5 bases and J by 2 bases, with 16 bases between. There are 16 residues in the CDR3. This CDR3 reads CASSRLITGTNEKLFF. Written as DNA, the CDR3 is TGTGCCAGCAGTCGATTAATTACAGGGACTAATGAAAAACTGTTTTTT.